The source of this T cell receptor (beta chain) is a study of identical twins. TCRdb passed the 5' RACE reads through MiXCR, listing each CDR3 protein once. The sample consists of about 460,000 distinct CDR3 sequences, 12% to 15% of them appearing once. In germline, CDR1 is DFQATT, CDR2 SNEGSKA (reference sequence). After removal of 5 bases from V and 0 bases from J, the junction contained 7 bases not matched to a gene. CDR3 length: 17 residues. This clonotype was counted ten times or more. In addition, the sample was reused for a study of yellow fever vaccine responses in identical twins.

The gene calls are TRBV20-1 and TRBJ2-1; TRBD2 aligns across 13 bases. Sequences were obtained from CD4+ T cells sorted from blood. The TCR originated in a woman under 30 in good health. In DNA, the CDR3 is TGCAGTGCTGGGACTAGCGGGACTGCACGCTCCTACAATGAGCAGTTCTTC. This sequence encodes CSAGTSGTARSYNEQFF.